Presented here are 27 T cell receptor beta chains from one specimen sequenced in a study of cytomegalovirus exposure and HLA in healthy donors. 13 Jbeta primers and 60 Vbeta primers were used for the PCR. The data were produced by immunoSEQ multiplex PCR, yet TCRdb's version contains in-frame clones alone and is incomplete. The table has under 200,000 clones, approximately 65% seen once. The material sequenced was PBMCs. The receptor source for this set is a man aged 40-49 years in good health and CMV-seronegative.

This clone was seen more than once but under ten times. The rearrangement links TRBV5-1 to TRBJ2-5, with TRBD2 matching over 11 bases. The germline V gene has CDR1 SGHRS and CDR2 YFSETQ. J lost 2 bases, V lost 6 bases, and 6 bases had no gene match. The CDR3 length is 15 residues. The CDR3 is CASTIVAGGQETQYF. CDR3 sequence (DNA): TGCGCCAGCACCATCGTAGCGGGGGGGCAAGAGACCCAGTACTTC.

This chain connects TRBV9 to TRBJ1-3; 9 bases fit TRBD1. The V gene's germline CDR1 is SGDLS and CDR2 YYNGEE. Trimming cost V 4 bases and J 4 bases; bases outside gene matches: 18. The CDR3 runs 19 residues. CDR3 DNA: TGTGCCAGCAGCCCCCTTCGATTAGGACAGGGGCTCCGGGGAAACACCATATATTTT. It translates to CASSPLRLGQGLRGNTIYF.

The CDR3 DNA reads as TGTGCCAGCAGTAATCTAGAGATTTACGAGCAGTACTTC. Translating gives CASSNLEIYEQYF. V is TRBV7-2 and J is TRBJ2-7, with D unresolved. In germline, CDR1 is SGHTA, CDR2 FQGNSA. Trimming stripped 6 bases from V and 4 bases from J, with 13 bases between. This CDR3 is 13 amino acids long. The full variable domain, rest sourced from reference TRBV7-2 and TRBJ2-7, is GAGVSQSPSNKVTEKGKDVELRCDPISGHTALYWYRQSLGQGLEFLIYFQGNSAPDKSGLPSDRFSAERTGGSVSTLTIQRTQQEDSAVYLCASSNLEIYEQYFGPGTRLTVT.

The chain couples TRBV14 to TRBJ2-2; D call uncertain. Germline V CDR1 and CDR2: SGHDN, FVKESK. The CDR3 has 14 amino acids. The V gene lost 4 bases and the J gene lost 5 bases, with 11 bases spanning the gap. DNA for the CDR3: TGTGCCAGCAGCCTTGATTTAGTAACCGGGGAGCTGTTTTTT. Its translation: CASSLDLVTGELFF.

The chain couples TRBV5-6 to TRBJ2-7, with D possibly being TRBD1 (5 bases). Trimming stripped 0 bases from V and 4 bases from J, with 14 bases between. Germline-derived CDR1 and CDR2 are SGHDT and YYEEEE. The CDR3 length is 15 residues. The CDR3 DNA sequence: TGTGCCAGCAGCTTGGATGGGGCTTTTAGGTACGAGCAGTACTTC. It yields the protein CASSLDGAFRYEQYF.

The chain is built from TRBV4-1 and TRBJ2-3, with 7 bases matching TRBD2. CDR1 MGHRA and CDR2 YSYEKL come from the germline V gene. There are 16 residues in the CDR3. J lost 4 bases, V lost 3 bases, and 10 bases had no gene match. CDR3 in amino acids: CASSHLSGMSSDTQYF. CDR3 coding DNA: TGCGCCAGCAGCCACCTAAGCGGGATGTCATCAGATACGCAGTATTTT.

The CDR3 bases are TGCGCCAGCAGCTTGGGAGGGATGTCTGGAAACACCATATATTTT. It is translated as CASSLGGMSGNTIYF. J is TRBJ1-3 and V is TRBV5-1, with D unresolved. The V gene's germline CDR1 is SGHRS and CDR2 YFSETQ. V lost 0 bases, J lost 1 base, and 8 bases lay in between. The CDR3 length is 15 residues.

The chain is built from TRBV7-8 and TRBJ2-1; 10 nucleotides agree with TRBD2. The CDR3 sequence is 15 residues long. Trimming cost V 8 bases and J 7 bases; bases outside gene matches: 11. Germline V gives CDR1 SGHVS, CDR2 FQNEAQ. The CDR3 bases are TGTGCCAGCGTCGTTCTAGCGGGGGCTTGGAATGAGCAGTTCTTC. Amino acid sequence: CASVVLAGAWNEQFF.

V gene TRBV7-9 combines with J gene TRBJ1-5; 9 bases are a match to TRBD1. Germline V gene lookup returns CDR1 SEHNR and CDR2 FQNEAQ (reference sequence). Trimming cost V 5 bases and J 0 bases; bases outside gene matches: 8. There are 17 residues in the CDR3. CDR3 sequence reads: CASSPDRGFNSNQPQHF. The DNA of the CDR3 is TGTGCCAGCAGCCCGGACAGGGGATTCAATAGCAATCAGCCCCAGCATTTT.

The chain has TRBV5-1 and TRBJ2-2; no clear D gene. Germline V CDR1 and CDR2: SGHRS, YFSETQ. The CDR3 length is 15 residues. V gave up 0 bases and J gave up 0 bases, with 6 bases separating them. The CDR3 coding sequence is TGCGCCAGCAGCTTGGTACCGGCGAACACCGGGGAGCTGTTTTTT. It translates to CASSLVPANTGELFF.

This rearrangement joins TRBV5-1 to TRBJ1-2, with D possibly being TRBD1 (5 bases). The CDR3 loop spans 15 amino acids. CDR1 is SGHRS, CDR2 YFSETQ, per germline. With 0 bases removed from V and 4 bases from J, the gap between germline ends came to 13 bases. In DNA form, the CDR3 reads TGCGCCAGCAGCTTGGGTGGAGGGGCCATCTATGGCTACACCTTC. Its protein is CASSLGGGAIYGYTF.

This rearrangement joins TRBV7-9 to TRBJ2-5; tentative D call: TRBD1 (6 bases). Germline assignment: CDR1 SEHNR and CDR2 FQNEAQ (reference sequence). The CDR3 runs to 15 residues. The V end was cut by 5 bases, the J end by 3 bases, with 16 bases between. This CDR3 reads CASSLGTGWEETQYF. As DNA, the CDR3 is TGTGCCAGCAGCCTCGGTACAGGGTGGGAAGAGACCCAGTACTTC.

This clone has a handful of counts. This chain connects TRBV11-2 to TRBJ2-2; 9 bases fit TRBD2. J lost 4 bases, V lost 3 bases, and 6 bases had no gene match. This CDR3 comprises 16 residues. The germline gives CDR1 SGHAT, CDR2 FQNNGV. The CDR3 nucleotides are TGTGCCAGCAGCTTCGCTAGCGGGACCGTCACCGGGGAGCTGTTTTTT. Its translation: CASSFASGTVTGELFF.

The V call is TRBV27, the J call TRBJ2-3; the D is unclear. V lost 2 bases to trimming and J lost 1 base, with 4 bases between them. This CDR3 spans 13 amino acids. Germline V CDR1 and CDR2: MNHEY, SMNVEV (reference sequence). CDR3 sequence (DNA): TGTGCCAGCAGTTTACCCGGCACAGATACGCAGTATTTT. Translated: CASSLPGTDTQYF.

This clone came up a few times. V usage is TRBV5-1 and J usage is TRBJ2-5, with 13 bases that match TRBD2. The germline gives CDR1 SGHRS, CDR2 YFSETQ. V lost 3 bases to trimming and J lost 5 bases; unmatched junction nucleotides: 10. The CDR3 covers 17 residues. CDR3 in amino acids: CASSSGTSGVSGETQYF. The CDR3 nucleotides read TGCGCCAGCAGCTCGGGGACTAGCGGGGTATCAGGGGAGACCCAGTACTTC.

J is TRBJ2-5 and V is TRBV4-3, with 7 positions matching TRBD2. The germline CDR1 and CDR2 sequences are LGHNA and YSLEER. V was clipped by 0 bases and J by 4 bases; unmatched bases: 8. This CDR3 contains 16 residues. The CDR3 DNA follows: TGCGCCAGCAGCCAAGAGACAGCGGGAAGTGGAGAGACCCAGTACTTC. It encodes CASSQETAGSGETQYF.

CDR3 bases: TGTGCCACCAGCAGGGAACCTCAGGGAATCGGCTGGCAGTACTTC. As protein: CATSREPQGIGWQYF. This sequence joins TRBV15 and TRBJ2-5, with TRBD1 as a possible D gene (5 bases). Per the germline V gene, CDR1 is LNHNV and CDR2 is YYDKDF (reference sequence). The V end was cut by 3 bases, the J end by 11 bases, with 22 bases between. CDR3 length: 15 residues.

Here the CDR3 DNA reads TGTGCCTGGAGGCGGACTCTCGGGGGGGATGAGCAGTTCTTC. Protein product: CAWRRTLGGDEQFF. This rearrangement joins TRBV30 to TRBJ2-1, with 8 bases lining up with TRBD2. Losses at the gene ends were 3 bases for V and 8 bases for J; bases not matched to a gene: 9. Per the germline V gene, CDR1 is GTSNPN and CDR2 is SVGIG (reference sequence). The CDR3 length is 14 residues.

In its sample, this clone was seen a few times. As DNA, the CDR3 is TGTGCCAGCAGTTACTCGATGGCTAGCAGCACCCACGAGCAGTACTTC. Translation: CASSYSMASSTHEQYF. V gene TRBV6-5 combines with J gene TRBJ2-7; D is possibly TRBD2 (5 bases). From germline, CDR1 is MNHEY and CDR2 SVGAGI. Trimming left V 0 bases short and J 5 bases short, with 17 bases between. The CDR3 loop spans 16 amino acids.

This clone was seen just once. This chain joins TRBV10-2 and TRBJ2-3; 9 bases are a match to TRBD2. The CDR3 extends over 13 amino acids. J gave up 3 bases and V 6 bases, and 1 base lay outside the gene matches. CDR1 and CDR2 from the germline V gene are WSHSY and SAAADI. CDR3 amino acids: CASRSGGTDTQYF. CDR3 bases: TGCGCCAGCAGGAGCGGGGGGACAGATACGCAGTATTTT.

V gene TRBV19 combines with J gene TRBJ2-3; 11 positions match TRBD1. The CDR3 is made up of 19 amino acids. Per the germline V gene, CDR1 is LNHDA and CDR2 is SQIVND (reference sequence). V was pared by 5 bases and J by 3 bases, with 16 bases of the junction left unmatched. The CDR3 is CASSPLAPGQGVETDTQYF. The CDR3, as DNA: TGTGCCAGTAGTCCCTTAGCCCCGGGACAGGGGGTCGAAACAGATACGCAGTATTTT.

The chain is built from TRBV25-1 and TRBJ2-3, with D perhaps matching TRBD2 (5 bases). Germline V gene data show CDR1 as MGHDK and CDR2 as SYGVNS. The CDR3 length is 16 residues. With 4 bases removed from V and 2 bases from J, the gap between germline ends came to 16 bases. In nucleotides, the CDR3 is TGTGCCAGCAGTGCCAAACTAGATCCCGTCACAGATACGCAGTATTTT. Translated, it gives CASSAKLDPVTDTQYF.

V usage is TRBV6-6 and J usage is TRBJ2-7; 8 bases line up with TRBD1. V lost 7 bases and J lost 4; bases outside the gene matches: 6. The length of the CDR3 is 13 residues. The V gene's germline CDR1 is MNHNY and CDR2 SVGAGI (reference sequence). The DNA for the CDR3 is TGTGCCAGCAAGGGACAGGAGGTATACGAGCAGTACTTC. Translating it yields CASKGQEVYEQYF.

The chain recombines TRBV5-6 with TRBJ2-2; TRBD1 agrees at 7 bases. CDR3 size: 16 residues. Unmatched junction bases numbered 7, after V lost 4 bases and J lost 1 base. Germline loops: CDR1 SGHDT, CDR2 YYEEEE. The CDR3 here is CASSPDRVRNTGELFF. The DNA for the CDR3 is TGTGCCAGCAGCCCCGACAGGGTGAGGAACACCGGGGAGCTGTTTTTT. The variable domain in full, with the rest retrieved from reference TRBV5-6 and TRBJ2-2, is DAGVTQSPTHLIKTRGQQVTLRCSPKSGHDTVSWYQQALGQGPQFIFQYYEEEERQRGNFPDRFSGHQFPNYSSELNVNALLLGDSALYLCASSPDRVRNTGELFFGEGSRLTVL.

V gene TRBV5-6 combines with J gene TRBJ2-7; tentative D call: TRBD1 (6 bases). The V gene's germline CDR1 is SGHDT and CDR2 YYEEEE. CDR3 length: 14 residues. Between the trimmed V and J ends, which lost 0 bases and 4 bases, there was a span of 11 bases. The CDR3 nucleotides are TGTGCCAGCAGCTTGGTCCACAGGGATTACGAGCAGTACTTC. Translation: CASSLVHRDYEQYF.

This clone was observed a handful of times. The V and J genes are TRBV19 and TRBJ2-7, with 8 bases identical to TRBD1. CDR3 length equals 14 residues. In germline, CDR1 is LNHDA, CDR2 SQIVND (reference sequence). After removal of 4 bases from V and 6 bases from J, the junction contained 8 bases not matched to a gene. In DNA, the CDR3 is TGTGCCAGTAGTACCGTACTCGGACAGGGCGAGCAGTACTTC. This encodes CASSTVLGQGEQYF.

The gene calls are TRBV5-4 and TRBJ2-7; 8 bases line up with TRBD1. Trimming took 0 bases from V and 5 from J; bases not matched to a gene: 10. CDR1 SGHNT and CDR2 YYREEE come from the germline V gene (reference sequence). The CDR3 length is 16 residues. The CDR3 coding sequence is TGTGCCAGCAGCTTGGGCGGCAGGGGGCGCGACAACGAGCAGTACTTC. Amino acid sequence: CASSLGGRGRDNEQYF.